The subject of this entry is one T cell receptor beta chain. Its binding antigen is unknown. No much larger clonotype is one base removed from it; base qualities were not supplied. From the cysteine through the phenylalanine, the CDR3 covers 16 amino acids. Only the CDR3 region is kept as DNA, spanning 48 bases read in frame from base 1. Relative to germline, V is missing 6 bases and J is missing 1 base, with 10 bases of the junction outside any gene match. To demonstrate the VDJtools post-analysis software, TCR beta repertoires were profiled from the peripheral blood of more than ten young patients with multiple sclerosis. Multiple sclerosis patients were children and adolescents aged roughly 6 to 17 years. The data belong to a study of post-analysis software for immune sequencing data (dated by TCRdb to the mid-2010s). About the investigation overall: Relapsing-remitting, secondary progressive and progressive-relapsing multiple sclerosis were recorded as disease courses, and subtype annotation was lacking for some patients. The patient repertoires were set against roughly eleven previously published healthy control repertoires from donors whose ages ranged from roughly 6 to 26 years. A subset of samples was prepared in parallel using single-end sample barcoding, then pooled and co-amplified after Illumina adapter ligation. The research as a whole found: Direct clustering with F measure showed strong co-clustering of samples prepared in the same batch, prompting a batch-effect correction. Patients showed significantly higher frequencies than controls for several TRBV segments, among them TRBV5-6, TRBV5-1 and TRBV20-1. Normalized Chao1 diversity was significantly lower in multiple sclerosis patients than controls, suggesting substantial peripheral T-cell clonal expansion. The multiple sclerosis patient group was slightly younger than the control group.

The library was prepared using PCR. Sequencing was carried out with an Illumina HiSeq 2500. Unique molecular identifiers were incorporated into TCR beta cDNA libraries to reduce PCR and sequencing biases. Every 1 to 10 million input T cells yielded approximately 500,000 cDNA molecules, meaning each molecule approximated one T cell. The patient libraries were prepared and sequenced with the same protocol used for the earlier healthy control dataset. Samples belonging to the same batch were prepared together, multiplexed and sequenced on a shared HiSeq lane. As for how the authors treated the data: MIGEC handled the raw barcoded reads, throwing out single-read molecular identifier groups before consensus assembly and CDR3 extraction. Clonotype tables were post-analysed with VDJtools, and diversity was normalized by down-sampling all datasets to the smallest sample size. In repertoire overlap clustering, CDR3 amino acid sequences, but not nucleotide sequences, were matched to correct batch-related cross-sample contamination. The raw public data were reprocessed by TCRdb itself: fastp quality trimming at Q25, MiXCR clonotype calling, in-frame beta chains only. Each record represents a unique CDR3 protein, reported with the most common genes and DNA among its rows. The V and J calls reflect TCRdb's pipeline rather than the authors' work. This sample has roughly 800,000 distinct CDR3 sequences in its table, and 46% of those were observed once. Over 4.5% of the sample comes from the top ten.

This TCR was recovered from a girl aged 10-17 years with multiple sclerosis. The specimen was blood. The sequence joins TRBV12-3 or TRBV12-4 to TRBJ2-3, and 7 junction bases match TRBD1. The base sequence is TGTGCCAGCAGCCCCATCGACAGGGTTGGCACAGATACGCAGTATTTT. It translates as CASSPIDRVGTDTQYF.